This is a list of T cell receptor beta chains from one sample in a study of T cell changes during pregnancy in multiple sclerosis. Here immunoSEQ multiplex PCR was the method, and the copy in TCRdb shows in-frame clones only, minus some. The sample lists 25,000 to 30,000 clones, 89% occurring once. Sequences were derived from CD4+ T cells from peripheral blood mononuclear cells, sampled in the first trimester of pregnancy. These receptors were obtained from a female donor in good health, enrolled as a control in a pregnancy study. Each CDR3 is given with its conserved first and last residue. The order of the fields is D gene, clone size, V gene, J gene, CDR3 DNA, CDR3 protein. The D gene is left open where the match is weak. Rows may omit the clone size; those that give it use once, few, many or a size class.

NA	NA	TRBV2	TRBJ2-3	TGTGCCAGCAGCCTTCTAGAAGGCACAGATACGCAGTATTTT	CASSLLEGTDTQYF
TRBD1	NA	TRBV11-2	TRBJ1-5	TGTGCCAGCAGTCATACAGGGGGGGGTCAGCCCCAGCATTTT	CASSHTGGGQPQHF
TRBD1	NA	TRBV29-1	TRBJ2-1	TGCAGCAACCGGGACAGCTACAATGAGCAGTTCTTC	CSNRDSYNEQFF
NA	NA	TRBV7-3	TRBJ1-4	TGTGCCAGCAGCTTATCCCAGGGGGAAAAACTGTTTTTT	CASSLSQGEKLFF
TRBD2	NA	TRBV4-2	TRBJ2-1	TGTGCCAGCAGCCCGCGGGGGCTAGCGGGCCTGAGCTCCTACAATGAGCAGTTCTTC	CASSPRGLAGLSSYNEQFF
NA	NA	TRBV28	TRBJ1-2	TGTGCCAGCTCAGGGCAGGGAGGCTACACCTTC	CASSGQGGYTF
TRBD2	NA	TRBV7-3	TRBJ2-3	TGTGCCAGCAGCCAAAATGCGGGGGGGGCCACAGATACGCAGTATTTT	CASSQNAGGATDTQYF
NA	NA	TRBV15	TRBJ1-3	TGTGCCACCAGCAGAGATTCCGCGGGTTTCGGTGGAAACACCATATATTTT	CATSRDSAGFGGNTIYF
TRBD1	NA	TRBV7-9	TRBJ1-1	TGTGCCAGCAGCCCATACCTGTTTGGGACAGTACAGAACACTGAAGCTTTCTTT	CASSPYLFGTVQNTEAFF
TRBD2	NA	TRBV9	TRBJ2-3	TGTGCCAGCAGCGTGTTAGCGGGAGTAGGGACAGATACGCAGTATTTT	CASSVLAGVGTDTQYF
NA	NA	TRBV7-8	TRBJ1-1	TGTGCCAGCAGCCTGGTGGCGGGTCTCGGTACTGAAGCTTTCTTT	CASSLVAGLGTEAFF
TRBD1	NA	TRBV2	TRBJ2-5	TGTGCCAGCAGTGAGGGTCAGGGGGCACGAGAGACCCAGTACTTC	CASSEGQGARETQYF
TRBD1	NA	TRBV28	TRBJ1-1	TGTGCCAGCAGTTTTAGCCATGACAGGGGTACTGCACTTTTACTGAACACTGAAGCTTTCTTT	CASSFSHDRGTALLLNTEAFF
NA	NA	TRBV28	TRBJ1-5	TGTGCCAGCAGTTCACCGACAGTAGATAGCAATCAGCCCCAGCATTTT	CASSSPTVDSNQPQHF
NA	NA	TRBV5-1	TRBJ1-4	TGCGCCAGCAGCCGCGCAGGGAACGAAAAACTGTTTTTT	CASSRAGNEKLFF
NA	NA	TRBV14	TRBJ2-7	TGTGCCAGCGCACCGTCCCCAGGGTACGGGCAGTACTTC	CASAPSPGYGQYF
TRBD1	NA	TRBV14	TRBJ1-6	TGTGCCAGCAGCCCGGACAGGGTACGTTCACCCCTCCACTTT	CASSPDRVRSPLHF
TRBD1	NA	TRBV19	TRBJ1-6	TGTGCCAGTAGAGAGACAGGGGACTCACCCCTCCACTTT	CASRETGDSPLHF
NA	NA	TRBV5-5	TRBJ2-2	TGTGCCAGCAGGAGGGGGGGGATTAACACCGGGGAGCTGTTTTTT	CASRRGGINTGELFF
NA	NA	TRBV13	TRBJ2-2	TGTGCCAGCAGACGCGGACTCCCGAACACCGGGGAGCTGTTTTTT	CASRRGLPNTGELFF
NA	NA	TRBV5-6	TRBJ1-4	TGTGCCAGCAGCCCGGGCGGGGGGCTAGCTGAAAAACTGTTTTTT	CASSPGGGLAEKLFF
NA	NA	TRBV29-1	TRBJ2-7	TGCAGCGTTGGAAGCCGGGAGCAGTACTTC	CSVGSREQYF
NA	NA	TRBV5-5	TRBJ2-2	TGTGCCAGCAGCTTGTATGCGGGGACTAACACCGGGGAGCTGTTTTTT	CASSLYAGTNTGELFF
NA	NA	TRBV7-3	TRBJ2-2	TGTGCCAGCAGCTTTAGACGCGGACCTGGGAGTGCCGGGGAGCTGTTTTTT	CASSFRRGPGSAGELFF
TRBD2	NA	TRBV9	TRBJ2-2	TGTGCCAGCAGTTGGGGACTAGGGGACACCGGGGAGCTGTTTTTT	CASSWGLGDTGELFF
NA	NA	TRBV9	TRBJ1-5	TGTGCCAGCAGCCCCGACCCCGGAGGGGACAATCAGCCCCAGCATTTT	CASSPDPGGDNQPQHF
TRBD2	NA	TRBV7-2	TRBJ2-7	TGTGCCAGCAGCCCCCCGACTAGCGGGCCCTCCTACGAGCAGTACTTC	CASSPPTSGPSYEQYF
TRBD1	NA	TRBV5-1	TRBJ2-2	TGCGCCAGCAGCTTGGGTGACAGGGACACCGGGGAGCTGTTTTTT	CASSLGDRDTGELFF
NA	NA	TRBV7-8	TRBJ2-2	TGTGCCAGCAGCTTCAAAGGGGCCGGGGAGCTGTTTTTT	CASSFKGAGELFF
NA	few	TRBV5-1	TRBJ1-1	TGCGCCAGCTCTCCGGGGGTTGGCACTGAAGCTTTCTTT	CASSPGVGTEAFF
TRBD1	NA	TRBV18	TRBJ1-6	TGTGCCAGCTCACCGAGGTGGGACAGGGATTCACCCCTCCACTTT	CASSPRWDRDSPLHF
NA	NA	TRBV2	TRBJ2-5	TGTGCCAGCAGGATCGGGGAGACCCAGTACTTC	CASRIGETQYF
TRBD1	NA	TRBV19	TRBJ1-6	TGTGCCAGTAGTATAGAAGACAGGGGGCAATCACCCCTCCACTTT	CASSIEDRGQSPLHF
NA	NA	TRBV9	TRBJ2-1	TGTGCCAGCAGCGTAGTGCAGCGCGGAGAGCAGTTCTTC	CASSVVQRGEQFF
TRBD2	NA	TRBV10-3	TRBJ2-7	TGTGCCATCAGCCGGACTAGCGGTGACACCTACGAGCAGTACTTC	CAISRTSGDTYEQYF
TRBD2	NA	TRBV9	TRBJ2-5	TGTGCCAGCAGCGTAGATGCGACGGGGGGGGCCAAAGAGACCCAGTACTTC	CASSVDATGGAKETQYF
NA	NA	TRBV7-2	TRBJ2-3	TGTGCCAGCAGCTTAGTGAGGGATACGCAGTATTTT	CASSLVRDTQYF
NA	NA	TRBV7-2	TRBJ1-2	TGTGCCAGCAGCTTATTACGGGGGAGTGTGGATGGCTACACCTTC	CASSLLRGSVDGYTF
NA	NA	TRBV6-5	TRBJ1-1	TGTGCCAGCACCACGAGCCTGAACACTGAAGCTTTCTTT	CASTTSLNTEAFF
NA	NA	TRBV15	TRBJ1-5	TGTGCCACCAGCAGAGATCGACGGGTTCAGCCCCAGCATTTT	CATSRDRRVQPQHF